This TCR beta chain was obtained from a study of blood T cell repertoires in COVID-19. Study as a whole: Samples of COVID-19 (acute and convalescent) were obtained from the United States, Italy and Spain. From T cells, B-cell-depleted T cells, or PBMCs came the material, which was cDNA or gDNA.

This CDR3 spans 15 amino acids. Trimming pared 5 bases from V and 5 bases from J, leaving 15 bases between. Germline CDR1 is SGHVS and CDR2 is FQNEAQ. As handled by the study authors: Scientists estimated how many nucleated cells there were by amplifying reference gene primers. Measured with immunoSEQ multiplex PCR; TCRdb has only the in-frame clones, and not every one. V and J calls plus clone size are reproduced from that table; the DNA served to infer D and trimming. The sample lists some 310,000 clones; 90% were seen once. V gene TRBV7-8 combines with J gene TRBJ1-4; a weak D match, TRBD1 (5 bases). This receptor was taken from a woman between 25 and 40 years old with COVID-19, enrolled during active disease. The sample consisted of peripheral blood. This chain's CDR3 is CASSPREGLNEKLFF. The CDR3 DNA reads TGTGCCAGCAGCCCCCGGGAGGGACTGAATGAAAAACTGTTTTTT.